These 6 T cell receptor beta chains share one sample of origin, sequenced in a study of OX40 agonist ivuxolimab in advanced cancers. Using immunoSEQ multiplex PCR, the repertoire was profiled, and TCRdb retains in-frame clones only, with some absent. This table has about 89,000 clones, roughly 93% appearing once. Material: CD4+ or CD8+ T cells sorted from blood, obtained in a trial of the OX40 agonist ivuxolimab. The source of these receptors is an adult with an advanced solid tumor such as melanoma, head and neck, liver or kidney cancer.

This chain links TRBV27 with TRBJ1-2; D unclear. The CDR3 spans 14 residues. In germline, CDR1 is MNHEY, CDR2 SMNVEV (reference sequence). V lost 3 bases to trimming and J lost 2 bases, with 10 bases between them. CDR3 amino acids: CASSFNPQNYGYTF. In nucleotides, the CDR3 is TGTGCCAGCAGTTTTAATCCACAGAACTATGGCTACACCTTC.

This chain links TRBV28 with TRBJ1-2; TRBD1 might be the D (6 bases). Trimming shortened V by 5 bases and J by 3 bases, and 13 bases separated the two germline ends. CDR3 length: 14 amino acids. Germline V CDR1 and CDR2: MDHEN, SYDVKM. The CDR3 is CASSRGGADYGYTF. As DNA, the CDR3 is TGTGCCAGCAGTCGCGGGGGCGCGGACTATGGCTACACCTTC.

The rearrangement links TRBV5-1 to TRBJ2-1; the match to TRBD2 covers 11 bases. This CDR3 has 16 residues. The germline V gene encodes CDR1 SGHRS and CDR2 YFSETQ. Trimming cost V 4 bases and J 4 bases; bases outside gene matches: 7. Here the CDR3 reads CASSPIAGGPYNEQFF. As DNA, the CDR3 is TGCGCCAGCAGCCCGATAGCGGGAGGGCCTTACAATGAGCAGTTCTTC.

This clone was observed a single time. Different DNA sequences within this sample yield the same CDR3. The genes are TRBV20-1 and TRBJ2-7; D not resolved. V lost 3 bases and J lost 5, with 5 bases in between. Germline CDR1 and CDR2: DFQATT and SNEGSKA (reference sequence). This CDR3 is built from 10 residues. The CDR3 nucleotides are TGCAGTGCTAGTGGCAACGAGCAGTACTTC. Translation gives CSASGNEQYF.

This chain joins TRBV30 and TRBJ2-3; no firm D call. The V end lost 0 bases, the J end lost 2 bases, and 12 bases lay between the germline ends. The CDR3 covers 15 residues. Germline V lookup: CDR1 GTSNPN, CDR2 SVGIG (reference sequence). CDR3 coding DNA: TGTGCCTGGAGTGTTTACGGGCCCAACACAGATACGCAGTATTTT. Translation: CAWSVYGPNTDTQYF.

This chain joins TRBV6-1 and TRBJ2-3, with D possibly being TRBD2 (7 bases). V lost 4 bases, J lost 6 bases, and 20 bases lay in between. CDR1 and CDR2 (germline): MNHNS, SASEGT. CDR3 size: 16 residues. CDR3 in amino acids: CASSAHGGGTLDTQYF. As DNA, the CDR3 is TGTGCCAGCAGTGCTCATGGGGGGGGCACGTTGGATACGCAGTATTTT.